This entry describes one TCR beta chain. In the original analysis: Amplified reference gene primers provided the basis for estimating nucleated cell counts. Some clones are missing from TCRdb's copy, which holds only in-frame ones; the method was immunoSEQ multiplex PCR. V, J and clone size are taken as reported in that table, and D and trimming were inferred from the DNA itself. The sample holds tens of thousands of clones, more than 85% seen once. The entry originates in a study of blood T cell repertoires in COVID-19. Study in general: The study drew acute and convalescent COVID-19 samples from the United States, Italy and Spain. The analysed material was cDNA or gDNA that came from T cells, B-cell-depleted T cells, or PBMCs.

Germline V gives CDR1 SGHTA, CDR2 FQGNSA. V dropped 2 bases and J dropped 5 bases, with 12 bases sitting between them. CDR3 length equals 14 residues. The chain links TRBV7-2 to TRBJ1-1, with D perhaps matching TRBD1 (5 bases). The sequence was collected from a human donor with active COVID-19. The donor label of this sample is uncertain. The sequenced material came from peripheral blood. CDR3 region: CASSLTRAGTEAFF. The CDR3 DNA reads TGTGCCAGCAGCTTAACCAGGGCGGGGACTGAAGCTTTCTTT.